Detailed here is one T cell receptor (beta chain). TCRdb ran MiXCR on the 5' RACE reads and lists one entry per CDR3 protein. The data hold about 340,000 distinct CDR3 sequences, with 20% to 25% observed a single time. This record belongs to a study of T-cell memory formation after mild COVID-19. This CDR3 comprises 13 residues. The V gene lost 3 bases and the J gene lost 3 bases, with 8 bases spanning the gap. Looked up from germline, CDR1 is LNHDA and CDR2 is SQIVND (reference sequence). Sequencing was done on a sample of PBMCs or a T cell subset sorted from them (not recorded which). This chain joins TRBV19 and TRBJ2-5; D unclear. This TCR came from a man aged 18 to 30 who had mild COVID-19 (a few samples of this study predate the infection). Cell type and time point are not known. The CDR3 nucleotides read TGTGCCAGTAGTATTCGCCAGGAAGAGACCCAGTACTTC. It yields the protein CASSIRQEETQYF.